This T cell receptor beta chain is drawn from a study of blood T cell repertoires in COVID-19. Here immunoSEQ multiplex PCR was the method, and the copy in TCRdb shows in-frame clones only, minus some. The table includes roughly 190,000 clones, more than 80% detected once. This CDR3 comprises 15 residues. Trimming cost V 4 bases and J 4 bases, with 16 bases left between them. Germline CDR1 and CDR2: MDHEN and SYDVKM. This TCR was recovered from a woman aged 60-70 years with acute or convalescent COVID-19. The sequencing input was peripheral blood. V gene TRBV28 combines with J gene TRBJ2-5, with D perhaps TRBD2 (5 bases). The CDR3 reads CASSSHSWGAETQYF. The CDR3 DNA reads as TGTGCCAGCAGTTCCCATAGCTGGGGAGCAGAGACCCAGTACTTC.